This TCR beta chain was documented in a study of blood T cells in healthy people across ages. The study, taken as a whole, reports: Naive T cell percentage by flow cytometry tracked strongly with beta diversity.

Donors were healthy Caucasian individuals from Russia aged about 6 to 90. This clonotype was observed at least ten times. What it binds is unknown. The authors ran a second PCR of roughly 6 to 12 cycles using a sample-barcoded 5' primer and a J-beta primer mix. A template-switch adaptor containing 12 random nucleotides labeled each cDNA molecule. TCRdb reanalysed the 5' RACE reads using MiXCR and keeps one entry per CDR3 protein. Here the sample spans hundreds of thousands of distinct CDR3 sequences, under 25% being singletons. CDR3 length equals 16 residues. Trimming took 2 bases from V and 5 from J; bases not matched to a gene: 10. From germline, CDR1 is DFQATT and CDR2 SNEGSKA (reference sequence).

Material: blood. The rearrangement uses TRBV20-1 and TRBJ2-5; TRBD2 agrees at 11 bases. The TCR was taken from an older man in good health. CDR3 sequence reads: CSARPGLADFGETQYF. The DNA of the CDR3 is TGCAGTGCTAGACCGGGACTAGCGGATTTCGGGGAGACCCAGTACTTC.